This entry features one TCR beta chain sequence. Authors' processing steps: It was from reference gene primer amplification that nucleated cell counts were estimated. The data were produced by immunoSEQ multiplex PCR, yet TCRdb's version contains in-frame clones alone and is incomplete. The V and J calls and the clone size are those of that table, but D and trimming were determined from the DNA. This repertoire shows about 95,000 clones, 84% found once; its top ten account for approximately 24%. The sample originates from a study of blood T cell repertoires in COVID-19. Study-level information: COVID-19 samples from acute and convalescent phases originated in the United States, Italy and Spain. In each case, the material was cDNA or gDNA derived from T cells, B-cell-depleted T cells, or PBMCs.

Trimming left V 3 bases short and J 0 bases short, with 12 bases between. Germline CDR1 and CDR2: SGHTA and FQGNSA. The CDR3 has 16 amino acids. V is TRBV7-2 and J is TRBJ1-3; no definite D call. Input material: peripheral blood. The TCR was taken from a human donor in a cohort sampled during active COVID-19. CDR3 nucleotide sequence: TGTGCCAGCAGCTTGGCCACCTGGAGCTCTGGAAACACCATATATTTT. It translates to CASSLATWSSGNTIYF.